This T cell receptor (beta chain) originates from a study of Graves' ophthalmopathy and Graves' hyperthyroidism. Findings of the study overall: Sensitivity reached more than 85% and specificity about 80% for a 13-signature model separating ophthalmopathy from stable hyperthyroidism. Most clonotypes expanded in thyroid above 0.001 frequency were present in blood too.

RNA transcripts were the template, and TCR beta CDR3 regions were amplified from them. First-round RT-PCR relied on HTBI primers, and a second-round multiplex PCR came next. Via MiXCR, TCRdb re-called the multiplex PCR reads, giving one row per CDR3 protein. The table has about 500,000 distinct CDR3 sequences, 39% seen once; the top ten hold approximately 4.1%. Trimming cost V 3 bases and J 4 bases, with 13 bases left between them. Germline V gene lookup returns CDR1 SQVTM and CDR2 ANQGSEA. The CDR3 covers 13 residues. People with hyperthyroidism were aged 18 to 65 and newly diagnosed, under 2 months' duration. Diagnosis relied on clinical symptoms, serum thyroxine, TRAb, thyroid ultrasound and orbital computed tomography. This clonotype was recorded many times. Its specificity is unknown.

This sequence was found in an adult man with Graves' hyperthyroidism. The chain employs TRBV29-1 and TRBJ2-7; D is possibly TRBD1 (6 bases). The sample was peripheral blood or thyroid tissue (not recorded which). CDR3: CSVDWQGSYEQYF. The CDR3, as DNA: TGCAGCGTTGACTGGCAGGGGTCGTACGAGCAGTACTTC.